These 32 T cell receptor beta chains came from one sample sequenced in a study of T cell repertoires in cytomegalovirus infection. TCRdb re-derived calls from the reads in MiXCR, one entry per CDR3 protein. The table has roughly 630,000 distinct CDR3 sequences, approximately 25% seen once. Sequenced sample: CD8+ T cells from PBMCs. The receptors come from a human donor in good health (CMV status not recorded). Some clones in this sample may be carry-over from other donors' samples.

This clonotype came up many times. The chain links TRBV7-8 to TRBJ1-4; D not resolved. Per germline, CDR1 SGHVS and CDR2 FQNEAQ. Trimming stripped 1 base from V and 0 bases from J, with 21 bases between. The CDR3 loop spans 20 amino acids. CDR3 in amino acids: CASSLDPGFTHVATNEKLFF. The CDR3 nucleotides are TGTGCCAGCAGCTTAGATCCGGGTTTCACCCACGTTGCAACTAATGAAAAACTGTTTTTT.

Ten or more counts support this clonotype. This sequence joins TRBV7-2 and TRBJ2-1; D call uncertain. Germline values: CDR1 SGHTA, CDR2 FQGNSA. The V end lost 2 bases, the J end lost 6 bases, and 11 bases lay between the germline ends. This CDR3 is 14 amino acids long. Here the CDR3 DNA reads TGTGCCAGCAGCTTACAGAGAAGGATCAATGAGCAGTTCTTC. Translated: CASSLQRRINEQFF.

There are many counts of this clonotype. The chain joins TRBV7-6 to TRBJ2-1, with 12 bases lining up with TRBD2. This CDR3 is 16 amino acids long. Per the germline V gene, CDR1 is SGHVS and CDR2 is FNYEAQ. V shed 5 bases and J 8 bases; nucleotides not matched to a gene: 10. CDR3 sequence (DNA): TGTGCCAGCAGCCCCATGCTAGCGGGGGGGCGGGATGAGCAGTTCTTC. It specifies CASSPMLAGGRDEQFF.

Many counts were recorded for this clonotype. The genes are TRBV7-9 and TRBJ2-3, with 8 bases that match TRBD1. CDR3 size: 23 residues. V trimming: 6 bases; J trimming: 0 bases; junction bases outside the gene matches: 29. From germline, CDR1 is SEHNR and CDR2 FQNEAQ (reference sequence). Written as DNA, the CDR3 is TGTGCCAGCAGTCCGGAGCTTTGGGGGACAGGACCTCCCCCTCTCCCTAGCACAGATACGCAGTATTTT. Protein sequence: CASSPELWGTGPPPLPSTDTQYF.

This clonotype was observed a few times. This chain connects TRBV19 to TRBJ2-2; 7 positions agree with TRBD1. V was pared by 2 bases and J by 7 bases, with 4 bases of the junction left unmatched. Germline V gene sequence: CDR1 LNHDA, CDR2 SQIVND (reference sequence). CDR3 length: 14 amino acids. The CDR3 DNA is TGTGCCAGTAGTATAAGAGGGGACAGCGGGGAGCTGTTTTTT. Its translation: CASSIRGDSGELFF.

J is TRBJ2-6 and V is TRBV20-1; 9 positions agree with TRBD1. The germline gives CDR1 DFQATT, CDR2 SNEGSKA (reference sequence). The ends lost 5 bases at V and 0 bases at J; junction bases unmatched: 8. This CDR3 has 17 residues. CDR3 coding DNA: TGCAGTGCTGTTAACAGGGGGCGCGACTCTGGGGCCAACGTCCTGACTTTC. This encodes CSAVNRGRDSGANVLTF.

Concerning this clonotype: The junction does not match germline at one end; this may be a read error. The CDR3 bases are TGTGCCAACAGTTTATCCGGGGCCTACAATGAGCAGTTCTTC. Its protein is CANSLSGAYNEQFF. The rearrangement links TRBV28 to TRBJ2-1, with D tentatively TRBD2 (5 bases). This CDR3 spans 14 amino acids. Germline values: CDR1 MDHEN, CDR2 SYDVKM.

V usage is TRBV9 and J usage is TRBJ2-1; possibly TRBD2 for D (7 bases). Trimming shortened V by 4 bases and J by 2 bases, and 13 bases separated the two germline ends. The length of the CDR3 is 15 residues. Germline V CDR1 and CDR2: SGDLS, YYNGEE. CDR3: CASSRRGGTYNEQFF. For the CDR3, the DNA is TGTGCCAGCAGCAGAAGGGGGGGAACCTACAATGAGCAGTTCTTC.

The gene calls are TRBV29-1 and TRBJ2-1, with D possibly matching TRBD2 (5 bases). V was cut by 7 bases and J by 4 bases, with 8 bases left in between. The CDR3 has 11 residues. From germline, CDR1 is SQVTM and CDR2 ANQGSEA. The CDR3 nucleotides read TGCAGCGGAAAGCGGTACAATGAGCAGTTCTTC. This encodes CSGKRYNEQFF.

The V gene is TRBV6-2 or TRBV6-3, the J gene TRBJ2-7, with TRBD2 matching 8 bases. CDR1 is MNHEY, CDR2 SVGEGT, per germline. J gave up 3 bases and V 0 bases, and 7 bases lay outside the gene matches. CDR3 length: 16 residues. The CDR3 reads CASSYSRERGFYEQYV. In nucleotides, the CDR3 is TGTGCCAGCAGTTACTCTCGGGAGCGGGGGTTCTACGAGCAGTACGTC.

Points on this clonotype: A much larger clone sits a single nucleotide away, making a read error possible. V gene TRBV7-3 combines with J gene TRBJ2-1, with 8 nucleotides matching TRBD2. The CDR3 runs 14 residues. Germline V gives CDR1 SGHTA, CDR2 FQGTGA. CDR3 region: CTSSLVGLVGEQFF. The CDR3 region has the DNA TGTACCAGCAGCTTAGTGGGACTAGTCGGTGAGCAGTTCTTC.

V gene TRBV29-1 combines with J gene TRBJ1-1; D might be TRBD1 (6 bases). The CDR3 has 13 residues. CDR1 is SQVTM, CDR2 ANQGSEA, per germline. The CDR3 DNA follows: TGCACTATCGCGGGGCCAACGGGACACGAAGCTTTCTTT. As protein: CTIAGPTGHEAFF.

The table lists this clonotype with a few counts. This chain joins TRBV14 and TRBJ2-3; no clear D. Germline V gene lookup returns CDR1 SGHDN and CDR2 FVKESK. The CDR3 spans 13 residues. Trimming removed 5 bases at V and 5 bases at J, with 11 bases between. The CDR3 protein is CASSSLVLDTQYF. For the CDR3, the DNA is TGTGCCAGCAGCTCCTTAGTGTTAGATACGCAGTATTTT.

CDR3 bases: TGTGCCAGCCTGGGATGGACCACCCAGAACACTGAAGCTTTCTTT. Translation: CASLGWTTQNTEAFF. The rearrangement links TRBV19 to TRBJ1-1; the D is unclear. The length of the CDR3 is 15 residues. Trimming pared 9 bases from V and 1 base from J, leaving 18 bases between. CDR1 LNHDA and CDR2 SQIVND come from the germline V gene (reference sequence).

V gene TRBV7-9 combines with J gene TRBJ2-2; D not certain. The CDR3 spans 15 residues. V was shortened by 5 bases and J by 2 bases, with 12 bases between the two germline ends. Germline CDR1 is SEHNR and CDR2 is FQNEAQ (reference sequence). The CDR3 DNA reads TGTGCCAGCAGCCCACCCATCTCAAACACCGGGGAGCTGTTTTTT. Protein sequence: CASSPPISNTGELFF.

This clonotype was counted a few times. The rearrangement links TRBV20-1 to TRBJ2-1; 9 bases agree with TRBD2. V was pared by 1 base and J by 5 bases, with 3 bases of the junction left unmatched. CDR1 DFQATT and CDR2 SNEGSKA come from the germline V gene (reference sequence). The CDR3 spans 14 residues. This CDR3 reads CSARAGLADNEQFF. Here the CDR3 DNA reads TGCAGTGCTAGAGCGGGACTAGCCGACAATGAGCAGTTCTTC.

On this clonotype: A clone one base away is much larger, so this may be a read error. V and J are TRBV7-6 and TRBJ1-2, with a possible D match to TRBD1 (5 bases). The germline gives CDR1 SGHVS, CDR2 FNYEAQ. CDR3 size: 13 residues. Written as DNA, the CDR3 is TGTGCCAGCAGCTCCGGGACGAACTATGGCTACAACTTC. This encodes CASSSGTNYGYNF.

The chain has TRBV14 and TRBJ2-5; 8 bases agree with TRBD2. There are 16 residues in the CDR3. Germline V lookup: CDR1 SGHDN, CDR2 FVKESK. After removal of 3 bases from V and 5 bases from J, the junction contained 11 bases not matched to a gene. CDR3 residues: CASSQVPGLVNETQYF. The CDR3 DNA is TGTGCCAGCAGCCAGGTCCCGGGACTAGTTAATGAGACCCAGTACTTC.

The CDR3: CASGDATGHRYGGDGYTF. DNA for the CDR3: TGTGCTAGTGGTGACGCAACGGGACACCGTTACGGTGGTGATGGCTACACCTTC. V usage is TRBV12-5 and J usage is TRBJ1-2; D possibly corresponds to TRBD1 (6 bases). CDR1 and CDR2 from the germline V gene are LGHNT and FRNRAP. This CDR3 has 18 amino acids. V was shortened by 5 bases and J by 6 bases, with 28 bases between the two germline ends.

Many counts were recorded for this clonotype. This chain connects TRBV12-3 or TRBV12-4 to TRBJ1-2; D is uncertain. V was pared by 6 bases and J by 1 base, with 6 bases between. The CDR3 has 12 amino acids. CDR3 sequence reads: CASRPDNYGYTF. The CDR3 nucleotides are TGTGCCAGCAGGCCAGATAACTATGGCTACACCTTC.

A few counts support this clonotype. This chain uses TRBV20-1 with TRBJ2-3, with D maybe TRBD2 (5 bases). The V end lost 3 bases, the J end lost 5 bases, and 21 bases lay between the germline ends. The V gene's germline CDR1 is DFQATT and CDR2 SNEGSKA (reference sequence). The CDR3 is 16 residues long. DNA of the CDR3: TGCAGTGCTAGTCGAGCCTGGGAGAGGTCGGTAGATACGCAGTATTTT. Protein product: CSASRAWERSVDTQYF.

This clonotype was counted only a few times. V usage is TRBV7-9 and J usage is TRBJ2-1; maybe TRBD2 (6 bases). The germline V gene has CDR1 SEHNR and CDR2 FQNEAQ (reference sequence). V gave up 11 bases and J gave up 2 bases, with 10 bases separating them. This CDR3 is built from 12 residues. In nucleotides, the CDR3 is TGTGCCTACCGGGGGACCTACAATGAGCAGTTCTTC. Translated, it gives CAYRGTYNEQFF.

This chain links TRBV5-4 with TRBJ1-2; D gene uncertain. Trimming took off 6 bases at V and 7 bases at J, with 13 bases between the two ends. This CDR3 has 12 amino acids. Germline V gene sequence: CDR1 SGHNT, CDR2 YYREEE (reference sequence). The CDR3 coding sequence is TGTGCCAGCACCTTTGGCCGCGGTGGCTACACCTTC. It yields the protein CASTFGRGGYTF.

This rearrangement joins TRBV9 to TRBJ2-5, with TRBD2 as a possible D gene (6 bases). V was pared by 4 bases and J by 5 bases, with 9 bases between. CDR3 length equals 12 residues. The germline gives CDR1 SGDLS, CDR2 YYNGEE. The CDR3 bases are TGTGCCAGCAGCTCGGCGGGGGAGACCCAGTACTTC. Its translation is CASSSAGETQYF.

This clonotype was found many times. V is TRBV6-2 or TRBV6-3 and J is TRBJ2-4; D might be TRBD2 (7 bases). The CDR3 has 14 residues. Looked up from germline, CDR1 is MNHEY and CDR2 is SVGEGT. Trimming took 2 bases from V and 6 from J, leaving 11 bases between them. CDR3 sequence reads: CASSYGGAGNIQYF. The CDR3 DNA sequence: TGTGCCAGCAGTTACGGGGGGGCGGGAAACATTCAGTACTTC.

The chain combines TRBV2 with TRBJ2-5, with D perhaps matching TRBD2 (7 bases). Trimming removed 9 bases from V and 6 bases from J, with 23 bases in between. The CDR3 covers 15 residues. Germline V gene lookup returns CDR1 SNHLY and CDR2 FYNNEI. CDR3 nucleotides: TGTGCCAGGAAACTCCTCAGCGGGGACAAAAAGACCCAGTACTTC. Translation gives CARKLLSGDKKTQYF. Full variable domain (rest looked up from reference TRBV2 and TRBJ2-5): EPEVTQTPSHQVTQMGQEVILRCVPISNHLYFYWYRQILGQKVEFLVSFYNNEISEKSEIFDDQFSVERPDGSNFTLKIRSTKLEDSAMYFCARKLLSGDKKTQYFGPGTRLLVL.

This clonotype was observed a few times. A read error may be the cause here, since a much bigger clone is one base away. V and J are TRBV7-2 and TRBJ2-6; possible D gene TRBD1, 8 bases. There are 18 residues in the CDR3. The germline gives CDR1 SGHTA, CDR2 FQGNSA. V gave up 0 bases and J gave up 8 bases, with 20 bases separating them. This CDR3 is CASSLADRAVRGTNVLTF. The CDR3 region has the DNA TGTGCCAGCAGCTTAGCGGACAGGGCAGTGCGGGGGACCAACGTCCTGACTTTC.

This clonotype has ten or more counts. The V gene is TRBV7-2, the J gene TRBJ2-3; D gene ambiguous. The V end was cut by 3 bases, the J end by 0 bases, with 10 bases between. The CDR3 totals 15 residues. CDR1 is SGHTA, CDR2 FQGNSA, per germline. CDR3 region: CASSFRQLSTDTQYF. For the CDR3, the DNA is TGTGCCAGCAGCTTCAGGCAGCTTAGCACAGATACGCAGTATTTT.

This clonotype was detected a few times. This chain uses TRBV15 with TRBJ1-5; D not resolved. CDR1 is LNHNV and CDR2 is YYDKDF in the germline V gene (reference sequence). This CDR3 contains 16 residues. The germline V and J ends were trimmed by 1 base and 0 bases, with 10 bases remaining between them. This chain's CDR3 is CATSRGTAYSNQPQHF. CDR3 sequence (DNA): TGTGCCACCAGCAGAGGAACAGCATATAGCAATCAGCCCCAGCATTTT.

This clonotype was picked up a small number of times. The rearrangement uses TRBV10-3 and TRBJ2-7, with D perhaps matching TRBD1 or TRBD2 (5 bases each). The CDR3 spans 15 residues. Germline-derived CDR1 and CDR2 are ENHRY and SYGVKD. The V gene lost 4 bases and the J gene lost 2 bases, with 15 bases spanning the gap. CDR3 amino acids: CAISGGNRSTYEQYV. For the CDR3, the DNA is TGTGCCATCAGTGGGGGGAACAGGTCCACCTACGAGCAGTACGTC.

With respect to this clonotype: Germline is not matched at one junction end, which may reflect a read error. CDR3 residues: CATSQRQGGSPHYGYTF. DNA for the CDR3: TGTGCCACCAGCCAAAGACAGGGCGGTTCTCCCCACTATGGCTACACCTTC. V is TRBV14 and J is TRBJ1-2; 7 positions match TRBD1. This CDR3 contains 17 residues. The germline V gene has CDR1 SGHDN and CDR2 FVKESK.

In its sample, this clonotype was seen a few times. The chain employs TRBV4-1 and TRBJ2-1; D ambiguous. The germline V gene has CDR1 MGHRA and CDR2 YSYEKL. CDR3 size: 12 residues. V was shortened by 3 bases and J by 8 bases, with 8 bases between the two germline ends. The CDR3 region is CASSHLMDEQFF. Here the CDR3 DNA reads TGCGCCAGCAGCCACCTTATGGATGAGCAGTTCTTC.